This T cell receptor beta chain is drawn from a study of read filtering for tumor transcriptome and immune sequencing. Study in general: Revised staging placed roughly 8 patients in R-ISS I, over 15 in II, six or seven in III.

From around 0.4 ug of RNA, a library with molecular barcoded alpha/delta and beta/gamma adaptors was made. Via MiXCR, TCRdb re-called the reads, giving one row per CDR3 protein. The sample carries fewer than 150,000 distinct CDR3 sequences, over 10% recorded once. V lost 6 bases and J lost 2, with 14 bases in between. CDR3 size: 14 residues. This clonotype was detected many times. The sequence was obtained from a donor at least 40 years old with multiple myeloma. What was sequenced was a population of CD138-negative cells sorted from bone marrow. The chain links TRBV12-3 or TRBV12-4 to TRBJ2-7; D might be TRBD2 (6 bases). The CDR3: CASRPSGLTYEQYF. The CDR3 region has the DNA TGTGCCAGCAGGCCCAGCGGGCTCACCTACGAGCAGTACTTC.